This T cell receptor beta chain stems from a study of CD8 T cells in ankylosing spondylitis. Molecular-barcoded quantitative 5'-RACE produced these TCR beta libraries. TCRdb called the 5' RACE reads again in MiXCR, with one record for every CDR3 protein. The sample has approximately 240,000 distinct CDR3 sequences, over 9.5% seen once. This clonotype was seen repeatedly, ten times or more. Its antigen is not identified. The CDR3 spans 17 residues. Trimming pared 0 bases from V and 0 bases from J, leaving 11 bases between. The germline V gene encodes CDR1 ENHRY and CDR2 SYGVKD. Study results and caveats: For ankylosing spondylitis blood, a TCR beta motif of about eight highly homologous variants appeared characteristic.

V gene TRBV10-3 combines with J gene TRBJ2-2; no reliable D call. Sequencing was carried out using blood, either unsorted or a sorted T cell fraction (not recorded which). The sequence was obtained from a male donor with ankylosing spondylitis or in good health (not recorded which). CDR3 loop: CAISESVVLTNTGELFF. The CDR3 DNA reads TGTGCCATCAGTGAGTCGGTGGTCCTGACGAACACCGGGGAGCTGTTTTTT.